This TCR beta chain came from a study of response to subunit inactivated influenza vaccine. Study outcomes and limitations: It was the authors' suggestion that each seasonal influenza vaccination recruits few new T cells.

TCRdb redid the calling of the RT-PCR reads with MiXCR, one entry per CDR3 protein. Of under 500,000 distinct CDR3 sequences in the sample, over 9.5% were seen once. Points on this clonotype: Its antigen is undetermined.

From germline, CDR1 is SGHVS and CDR2 FQNEAQ. CDR3 length: 15 residues. V lost 2 bases and J 4 bases, leaving 12 bases between the germline ends. The chain recombines TRBV7-8 with TRBJ2-1; no clear D. This specimen was PBMCs from blood, taken about 40 days after vaccination. This sequence originates from a man aged 45-65 years who received an inactivated influenza vaccine. The CDR3 spells CASSLRLAEYNEQFF. DNA of the CDR3: TGTGCCAGCAGCTTACGATTAGCCGAATACAATGAGCAGTTCTTC.